This paragraph reports one T cell receptor beta chain. What it binds is unknown. Clones were read by immunoSEQ multiplex PCR, and TCRdb kept only the in-frame ones, dropping some. This sample yields 90,000 to 150,000 clones, of which approximately 90% are seen a single time; approximately 0.55% belongs to the top ten. The data are from a study of OX40 agonist ivuxolimab in advanced cancers. General study results and limits: Doses of 0.1 to 3.0 mg/kg were accompanied by clonal expansion of CD4+ and CD8+ blood T cells by week 6. On average, a greater number of expanded clones characterised CD8+ T cells relative to CD4+.

Enrollment shut out patients with autoimmune disease history or systemic immunosuppression. The CDR3 extends over 13 amino acids. V was shortened by 5 bases and J by 5 bases, with 12 bases between the two germline ends. CDR1 SGHTA and CDR2 FQGNSA come from the germline V gene. The V call is TRBV7-2, the J call TRBJ1-1; the D gene is possibly TRBD1 (5 bases). This TCR was recovered from an adult with an advanced solid tumor such as melanoma, head and neck, liver or kidney cancer. This sample comprised CD4+ or CD8+ T cells sorted from blood, obtained in a trial of the OX40 agonist ivuxolimab. The CDR3 coding sequence is TGTGCCAGCAGCGGCAGGGTCGGGACTGAAGCTTTCTTT. It translates to CASSGRVGTEAFF.